Below, 28 T cell receptor beta chains from the same sample are listed, as sequenced in a study of T and B cells in COVID-19 patients. Each TRB amplification used roughly 250-550 ng of genomic DNA from blood. BIOMED2 TRB-A/B primer pools were used in multiplex TRB PCR. Using its own MiXCR run on the multiplex PCR reads, TCRdb lists one record per CDR3 protein. The sample holds approximately 20,000 distinct CDR3 sequences; less than 30% are singletons and the top ten take 2.5% to 3.5%. Sequencing input: blood. These receptors originate from a human donor who had recovered from COVID-19.

This clonotype is classed as medium-sized. The J gene is TRBJ2-1, the V gene TRBV11-1; 13 bases line up with TRBD2. The CDR3 has 17 amino acids. Losses at the gene ends were 5 bases for V and 10 bases for J; bases not matched to a gene: 14. From germline, CDR1 is SGHAT and CDR2 FQDESV (reference sequence). This chain's CDR3 is CASSRYRGLAGAEEQFF. CDR3 coding DNA: TGTGCCAGCAGCCGATACCGAGGACTAGCGGGAGCGGAGGAGCAGTTCTTC. Based on the CDR3 plus reference TRBV11-1 and TRBJ2-1, the full variable domain is EAEVAQSPRYKITEKSQAVAFWCDPISGHATLYWYRQILGQGPELLVQFQDESVVDDSQLPKDRFSAERLKGVDSTLKIQPAELGDSAMYLCASSRYRGLAGAEEQFFGPGTRLTVL.

The V call is TRBV12-3 or TRBV12-4, the J call TRBJ1-1; D possibly corresponds to TRBD1 (5 bases). The CDR3 has 13 amino acids. The V and J ends lost 8 bases and 5 bases respectively, with 15 bases between them. The chain's CDR3 is CASGPGGRTEAFF. The DNA of the CDR3 is TGTGCCAGCGGTCCCGGGGGTAGGACTGAAGCTTTCTTT.

This CDR3 is CASSPRSAGQSIYGYTF. The CDR3 bases are TGTGCCAGCAGTCCACGCTCCGCAGGCCAGTCCATTTATGGCTACACCTTC. The genes are TRBV12-3 or TRBV12-4 and TRBJ1-2; D ambiguous. The V end lost 5 bases, the J end lost 5 bases, and 24 bases lay between the germline ends. The CDR3 spans 17 residues.

This clonotype was counted at least ten times. The V call is TRBV29-1, the J call TRBJ1-2; 10 positions agree with TRBD1. With 8 bases clipped from V and 6 bases from J, the junction kept 12 bases outside the gene matches. The CDR3 has 14 amino acids. CDR1 is SQVTM, CDR2 ANQGSEA, per germline. This chain's CDR3 is CSFLYRDRGDGYTF. For the CDR3, the DNA is TGCAGCTTCCTATACCGGGACAGGGGTGATGGCTACACCTTC.

As regards this clonotype: A much larger clone differs from this one at a single base, so this may be a read error. CDR3 nucleotides: TGCAGCGTTGAAGATACGGGGGGGGCCCGCTATGAGCAGTACTTC. Translated, it gives CSVEDTGGARYEQYF. V usage is TRBV29-1 and J usage is TRBJ2-7; TRBD2 agrees at 8 bases. The CDR3 spans 15 residues. The junction had 11 bases not matched to a gene; V was cut back by 0 bases and J by 7 bases. From germline, CDR1 is SQVTM and CDR2 ANQGSEA.

As to this clonotype: A much larger clonotype is one base distant, so this may be a read error. V is TRBV6-5 and J is TRBJ2-7, with D possibly matching TRBD1 (5 bases). The CDR3 covers 12 residues. Trimming removed 9 bases at V and 2 bases at J, with 11 bases between. Germline V CDR1 and CDR2: MNHEY, SVGAGI. The CDR3 DNA is TGTGCCAGGCAGGGTTACCCCTACGAGCAGTACTTC. It is translated as CARQGYPYEQYF.

The rearrangement joins TRBV7-2 to TRBJ2-7; TRBD2 agrees at 7 bases. The germline CDR1 and CDR2 sequences are SGHTA and FQGNSA. The CDR3 consists of 13 residues. Trimming removed 5 bases from V and 3 bases from J; junction bases left unmatched: 4. DNA for the CDR3: TGTGCCAGCAGCCCGACTAGCAGCTACGAGCAGTACTTC. It translates to CASSPTSSYEQYF. Variable domain in full (rest from reference TRBV7-2 and TRBJ2-7): GAGVSQSPSNKVTEKGKDVELRCDPISGHTALYWYRQSLGQGLEFLIYFQGNSAPDKSGLPSDRFSAERTGGSVSTLTIQRTQQEDSAVYLCASSPTSSYEQYFGPGTRLTVT.

This clonotype was seen more than once but under ten times. The chain recombines TRBV5-5 with TRBJ2-7, with D perhaps TRBD1 (6 bases). Germline CDR1 is SGHKS and CDR2 is YYEKEE (reference sequence). This CDR3 region has 14 residues. Trimming removed 3 bases from V and 2 bases from J, with 12 bases in between. CDR3 sequence reads: CASSWYGTPYEQYF. The CDR3 nucleotides read TGTGCCAGCAGCTGGTACGGGACACCCTACGAGCAGTACTTC.

V is TRBV7-6 and J is TRBJ1-6; 7 bases agree with TRBD1. This CDR3 has 15 amino acids. The ends lost 5 bases at V and 5 bases at J; junction bases unmatched: 6. CDR1 is SGHVS and CDR2 is FNYEAQ in the germline V gene. In nucleotides, the CDR3 is TGTGCCAGCAGCCCACAGGGGAATAATAATTCACCCCTCCACTTT. It specifies CASSPQGNNNSPLHF.

V gene TRBV5-1 combines with J gene TRBJ2-2; weak D call: TRBD1 (6 bases). The CDR3 sequence is 13 residues long. V was shortened by 3 bases and J by 6 bases, with 9 bases between the two germline ends. Germline V gene sequence: CDR1 SGHRS, CDR2 YFSETQ. CDR3 coding DNA: TGCGCCAGCAGCTCCGGACAGTCCGGGGAGCTGTTTTTT. It codes for CASSSGQSGELFF.

The chain links TRBV12-3 or TRBV12-4 to TRBJ1-5, with a weak D call TRBD1 (5 bases). V lost 3 bases, J lost 2 bases, and 11 bases lay in between. There are 15 residues in the CDR3. As DNA, the CDR3 is TGTGCCAGCAGTTTTGGAGGGGCGGGCAATCAGCCCCAGCATTTT. Its translation is CASSFGGAGNQPQHF.

In its sample, this clonotype was seen a few times. The V and J genes are TRBV29-1 and TRBJ1-3; D gene unclear. The V gene's germline CDR1 is SQVTM and CDR2 ANQGSEA. The CDR3 is made up of 13 amino acids. The V end lost 6 bases, the J end lost 7 bases, and 16 bases lay between the germline ends. The CDR3 sequence is CSVTEAPSNTIYF. The CDR3 coding sequence is TGCAGCGTAACCGAGGCCCCGAGCAACACCATATATTTT.

This chain connects TRBV11-2 to TRBJ2-2; D possibly matches TRBD1 or TRBD2 (6 bases each). Trimming stripped 1 base from V and 4 bases from J, with 13 bases between. From germline, CDR1 is SGHAT and CDR2 FQNNGV. The length of the CDR3 is 16 residues. In nucleotides, the CDR3 is TGTGCCAGCAGCTTAGCGGGGGCCCCGTCCACCGGGGAGCTGTTTTTT. It encodes CASSLAGAPSTGELFF.

The V gene is TRBV6-1, the J gene TRBJ1-1; weak D call: TRBD1 (6 bases). V dropped 5 bases and J dropped 4 bases, with 14 bases sitting between them. CDR1 MNHNS and CDR2 SASEGT come from the germline V gene. The CDR3 extends over 14 amino acids. The CDR3 spells CASSYGEGGTEAFF. Written as DNA, the CDR3 is TGTGCCAGCAGTTATGGGGAGGGGGGCACTGAAGCTTTCTTT.

This clonotype has a count of ten or more. The J gene is TRBJ2-7, the V gene TRBV19; 7 positions match TRBD2. Germline assignment: CDR1 LNHDA and CDR2 SQIVND (reference sequence). Losses at the gene ends were 1 base for V and 2 bases for J; bases not matched to a gene: 14. The CDR3 length is 18 residues. The CDR3 DNA follows: TGTGCCAGTAGTATAGGGCTGGGGGGAGGGCCTACCGCCTACGAGCAGTACTTC. Residues: CASSIGLGGGPTAYEQYF.

This clonotype has only a few counts. The gene calls are TRBV6-1 and TRBJ2-5; 8 bases agree with TRBD2. CDR3 length: 15 amino acids. V was clipped by 10 bases and J by 4 bases; unmatched bases: 14. Germline V gene sequence: CDR1 MNHNS, CDR2 SASEGT. CDR3: CATRLASQKGETQYF. The CDR3 coding sequence is TGTGCCACCAGACTAGCGTCCCAAAAGGGAGAGACCCAGTACTTC.

This clonotype ranks as medium-sized (0.01 to 0.1%). This chain joins TRBV11-1 and TRBJ2-3; no clear D gene. Germline V gives CDR1 SGHAT, CDR2 FQDESV (reference sequence). V shed 3 bases and J shed 1 base, with 11 bases lying between them. CDR3 length: 15 residues. The CDR3 region has the DNA TGTGCCAGCAGCTTGCTATCCCCCGGCACAGATACGCAGTATTTT. Translating it yields CASSLLSPGTDTQYF. Complete variable domain (other parts from reference TRBV11-1 and TRBJ2-3): EAEVAQSPRYKITEKSQAVAFWCDPISGHATLYWYRQILGQGPELLVQFQDESVVDDSQLPKDRFSAERLKGVDSTLKIQPAELGDSAMYLCASSLLSPGTDTQYFGPGTRLTVL.

The V call is TRBV19, the J call TRBJ2-1; D tentatively reads TRBD1 or TRBD2 (5 bases each). Trimming cost V 9 bases and J 0 bases, with 21 bases left between them. Per germline, CDR1 LNHDA and CDR2 SQIVND (reference sequence). CDR3 length: 17 amino acids. CDR3 sequence: CASRPTYGTSSYNEQFF. CDR3 sequence (DNA): TGTGCCAGCAGGCCCACGTACGGGACCAGCTCCTACAATGAGCAGTTCTTC.

This clonotype was detected a few times. This chain connects TRBV6-5 to TRBJ1-2; tentative D call: TRBD1 (6 bases). The CDR3 spans 13 residues. Germline lookup yields CDR1 MNHEY and CDR2 SVGAGI. V lost 3 bases and J lost 7, with 12 bases in between. The CDR3 region is CASSYTGQLGYTF. The CDR3 DNA is TGTGCCAGCAGTTATACGGGACAACTTGGCTACACCTTC.

The V call is TRBV6-1, the J call TRBJ1-6; perhaps TRBD1 as D (6 bases). Trimming shortened V by 6 bases and J by 7 bases, and 16 bases separated the two germline ends. This CDR3 is 15 amino acids long. CDR1 and CDR2 (germline): MNHNS, SASEGT. CDR3 protein: CASRETGNGNSPLHF. CDR3 coding DNA: TGTGCCAGCAGAGAAACAGGGAATGGGAATTCACCCCTCCACTTT.

This clonotype was counted at least ten times. This chain links TRBV30 with TRBJ2-2; D not certain. V was trimmed by 4 bases and J by 4 bases, leaving 16 bases between them. The CDR3 spans 15 residues. CDR1 and CDR2 (germline): GTSNPN, SVGIG (reference sequence). The DNA for the CDR3 is TGTGCCTGGATCCCCGCAAATTTCGGCACCGGGGAGCTGTTTTTT. Amino acid sequence: CAWIPANFGTGELFF. Full variable domain (missing parts from reference TRBV30 and TRBJ2-2): SQTIHQWPATLVQPVGSPLSLECTVEGTSNPNLYWYRQAAGRGLQLLFYSVGIGQISSEVPQNLSASRPQDRQFILSSKKLLLSDSGFYLCAWIPANFGTGELFFGEGSRLTVL.

The table lists this clonotype with a few counts. The V call is TRBV11-1, the J call TRBJ2-7; D tentatively fits TRBD1 or TRBD2 (7 bases each). The CDR3 is 18 amino acids. V was cut by 2 bases and J by 4 bases, with 24 bases left in between. Germline V lookup: CDR1 SGHAT, CDR2 FQDESV (reference sequence). In DNA form, the CDR3 reads TGTGCCAGCAGCTTAAGAGCCCCAGGGGGGGGAACCAGTTACGAGCAGTACTTC. This sequence encodes CASSLRAPGGGTSYEQYF.

By its share, this clonotype is medium-sized. The V gene is TRBV19, the J gene TRBJ2-5; 10 nucleotides match TRBD1. The CDR3 loop spans 14 amino acids. With V trimmed by 9 bases and J by 7 bases, 11 bases remained unmatched. Germline values: CDR1 LNHDA, CDR2 SQIVND (reference sequence). CDR3 loop: CASQRDRGVATQYF. In DNA form, the CDR3 reads TGTGCCAGCCAACGGGACAGGGGAGTGGCGACCCAGTACTTC.

This clonotype has only a few counts. The V gene is TRBV19, the J gene TRBJ1-1; possible D gene TRBD1, 6 bases. The CDR3 loop spans 14 amino acids. The V end lost 9 bases, the J end lost 5 bases, and 19 bases lay between the germline ends. The germline gives CDR1 LNHDA, CDR2 SQIVND (reference sequence). CDR3 DNA: TGTGCCAGCCTACTCCGGGGGGCGGGGACTGAAGCTTTCTTT. The encoded protein is CASLLRGAGTEAFF.

This clonotype was counted ten times or more. The chain couples TRBV30 to TRBJ1-4; TRBD1 is a possible D gene (6 bases). Deletions cut 7 bases from V and 7 bases from J, with 16 bases between. The CDR3 consists of 13 residues. Germline CDR1 GTSNPN, CDR2 SVGIG (reference sequence). The CDR3 sequence: CASLMNRAEKLFF. The CDR3 DNA is TGTGCCTCCCTGATGAACAGGGCTGAAAAACTGTTTTTT.

Only a few counts were recorded for this clonotype. V gene TRBV5-6 combines with J gene TRBJ2-7; D may be TRBD1 (5 bases). CDR3 length: 12 amino acids. The V and J ends lost 3 bases and 4 bases respectively, with 8 bases between them. Germline loops: CDR1 SGHDT, CDR2 YYEEEE. CDR3 loop: CASSYRQYEQYF. The CDR3 region has the DNA TGTGCCAGCAGCTACCGACAGTACGAGCAGTACTTC.

The V and J genes are TRBV5-5 and TRBJ2-1; possible D gene TRBD2, 7 bases. The CDR3 has 16 amino acids. Trimming shortened V by 4 bases and J by 9 bases, and 23 bases separated the two germline ends. Germline assignment: CDR1 SGHKS and CDR2 YYEKEE (reference sequence). The CDR3 loop is CASSAGLEGGPGEQFF. CDR3 DNA: TGTGCCAGCAGCGCCGGACTAGAGGGGGGGCCAGGTGAGCAGTTCTTC.

Details on this clonotype: This may arise from a read error, as a much more abundant clone is one base away. The chain carries TRBV27 and TRBJ2-3; 8 nucleotides match TRBD1. Trimming at V came to 1 base and at J to 3 bases, leaving 6 bases not matched to a gene. This CDR3 has 16 amino acids. Germline CDR1 and CDR2: MNHEY and SMNVEV (reference sequence). The CDR3 loop is CASSLFGQGWTDTQYF. CDR3 in DNA: TGTGCCAGCAGTTTATTCGGACAGGGTTGGACAGATACGCAGTATTTT.